A selection of T cell receptor beta chains follows, all from one sample in a study of T-cell reconstitution after alpha-beta-depleted transplantation in children. TCRdb fed the PCR reads into MiXCR, producing one record per CDR3 protein. The sample contains fewer than 1 million distinct CDR3 sequences, around 15% of which appear only once. The sample consisted of PBMCs, mostly from graft donor cells, taken 360 days after TCRalphabeta/CD19-depleted stem cell transplant. All receptors come from a male patient younger than 18 who had a stem cell transplant for acute lymphoblastic leukemia, so the T cells may come from the graft donor. CDR3s include the opening cysteine and the closing phenylalanine or tryptophan. Each record gives: J gene, V gene, CDR3 protein.

j_call: TRBJ1-5; v_call: TRBV5-1; cdr3_aa: CASIEMGRSGQPQHF
j_call: TRBJ2-5; v_call: TRBV27; cdr3_aa: CASSLSPSGVSGQETQYF
j_call: TRBJ2-1; v_call: TRBV7-2; cdr3_aa: CASTVLPLAGVGEQFF
j_call: TRBJ2-1; v_call: TRBV20-1; cdr3_aa: CSARQGLAVYNEQFF
j_call: TRBJ2-4; v_call: TRBV20-1; cdr3_aa: CSAPSGRGTKNIQYF
j_call: TRBJ2-1; v_call: TRBV11-1; cdr3_aa: CASSLVQEPYNEQFF
j_call: TRBJ2-3; v_call: TRBV2; cdr3_aa: CASSVQGYTQYF
j_call: TRBJ2-2; v_call: TRBV5-1; cdr3_aa: CASSLARNGELFF
j_call: TRBJ2-1; v_call: TRBV20-1; cdr3_aa: CSGSGGATYNEQFF
j_call: TRBJ2-7; v_call: TRBV20-1; cdr3_aa: CSASYRTSSYEQYF
j_call: TRBJ1-1; v_call: TRBV15; cdr3_aa: CATSRPRTENTEAFF
j_call: TRBJ2-7; v_call: TRBV7-3; cdr3_aa: CASSLIGRADHEQYF
j_call: TRBJ1-2; v_call: TRBV29-1; cdr3_aa: CSVGPEGYTF
j_call: TRBJ2-2; v_call: TRBV5-1; cdr3_aa: CASSFSTANTGELFF
j_call: TRBJ2-5; v_call: TRBV12-3/TRBV12-4; cdr3_aa: CASSRSGTSGRGETQYF
j_call: TRBJ1-3; v_call: TRBV5-1; cdr3_aa: CASSRGNSGNTIYF
j_call: TRBJ1-1; v_call: TRBV10-1; cdr3_aa: CASSGGSDTEAFF
j_call: TRBJ1-2; v_call: TRBV9; cdr3_aa: CASKTGGGGYTF
j_call: TRBJ2-1; v_call: TRBV20-1; cdr3_aa: CSASAGTSSYNEQFF
j_call: TRBJ2-3; v_call: TRBV12-3/TRBV12-4; cdr3_aa: CASTKQGNLGTDTQYF
j_call: TRBJ2-7; v_call: TRBV20-1; cdr3_aa: CSAPWYRTSSYEQYF
j_call: TRBJ2-1; v_call: TRBV11-1; cdr3_aa: CASSLVWLPSGSSDEQFF
j_call: TRBJ2-7; v_call: TRBV9; cdr3_aa: CASSVGGHFYEQYF
j_call: TRBJ2-2; v_call: TRBV5-1; cdr3_aa: CASSLHDSGLGTGELFF
j_call: TRBJ2-7; v_call: TRBV5-1; cdr3_aa: CASSPSESGPVYYEQYF
j_call: TRBJ2-7; v_call: TRBV15; cdr3_aa: CATSRFSGSPFYEQYF
j_call: TRBJ2-2; v_call: TRBV24-1; cdr3_aa: CATSARDSANTGELFF
j_call: TRBJ2-1; v_call: TRBV3-1; cdr3_aa: CASRPESGRPYNEQFF
j_call: TRBJ2-7; v_call: TRBV7-9; cdr3_aa: CASSSGQTYPTVYEQYF
j_call: TRBJ2-1; v_call: TRBV5-1; cdr3_aa: CASSLLEEQFF
j_call: TRBJ2-1; v_call: TRBV19; cdr3_aa: CATNWDASSYNEQFF
j_call: TRBJ1-4; v_call: TRBV5-1; cdr3_aa: CASSYRDPNEKLFF
j_call: TRBJ2-7; v_call: TRBV7-2; cdr3_aa: CATAKDRGSYEQYF
j_call: TRBJ2-2; v_call: TRBV12-3/TRBV12-4; cdr3_aa: CASSLAAGPTGELFF
j_call: TRBJ1-1; v_call: TRBV29-1; cdr3_aa: CSVGKSAMPGTEAFF
j_call: TRBJ1-5; v_call: TRBV12-3/TRBV12-4; cdr3_aa: CASSPPSYSNQPQHF
j_call: TRBJ1-2; v_call: TRBV29-1; cdr3_aa: CSVVFGPFYGYTF
j_call: TRBJ2-5; v_call: TRBV5-1; cdr3_aa: CASGAAYQETQYF
j_call: TRBJ2-4; v_call: TRBV6-5; cdr3_aa: CASSYEAVRGRAQNIQYF
j_call: TRBJ2-7; v_call: TRBV5-1; cdr3_aa: CASGGELGYEQYF
j_call: TRBJ2-1; v_call: TRBV6-5; cdr3_aa: CASSYAGPRNEQFF
j_call: TRBJ2-1; v_call: TRBV20-1; cdr3_aa: CSARGGLAGGLYNEQFF
j_call: TRBJ1-2; v_call: TRBV7-2; cdr3_aa: CASSLARGGNSGYTF
j_call: TRBJ2-5; v_call: TRBV4-1; cdr3_aa: CASSQDQISGSLGETQYF
j_call: TRBJ2-3; v_call: TRBV10-3; cdr3_aa: CAISSASIRDRGLSDTQYF
j_call: TRBJ2-1; v_call: TRBV15; cdr3_aa: CATSREDSGRNEQFF
j_call: TRBJ2-5; v_call: TRBV29-1; cdr3_aa: CSAPTAGGPWETQYF
j_call: TRBJ2-1; v_call: TRBV10-3; cdr3_aa: CAIGRTDNEQFF
j_call: TRBJ2-3; v_call: TRBV12-3/TRBV12-4; cdr3_aa: CASSLAPPRDRGLADTQYF
j_call: TRBJ2-1; v_call: TRBV3-1; cdr3_aa: CASTTAGSSYNEQFF
j_call: TRBJ2-7; v_call: TRBV11-2; cdr3_aa: CASSTNSSGSWYEQYF
j_call: TRBJ1-1; v_call: TRBV27; cdr3_aa: CASSLRGVQGRTEAFF
j_call: TRBJ2-2; v_call: TRBV2; cdr3_aa: CASRPSSVNTGELFF